This T cell receptor beta chain is from a study of identical twins. Whole-study findings and limits: For monozygotic twins, models underestimated out-of-frame TCR alpha sharing. Conclusions were based on cross-sectional statistical analysis, without following the same donors.

This clonotype was seen more than once but under ten times. What it binds is not known. A universal primer site came from template switching; cDNA carried unique molecular identifiers. One entry per CDR3 protein, called by TCRdb with MiXCR from the 5' RACE reads. Of hundreds of thousands of distinct CDR3 sequences in the sample, about 7% were seen once. V was pared by 10 bases and J by 7 bases, with 7 bases of the junction left unmatched. The length of the CDR3 is 13 residues. The same sample was also studied in work on yellow fever vaccine responses in identical twins.

Sequenced sample: PBMCs. The chain carries TRBV12-3 or TRBV12-4 and TRBJ2-1; the match to TRBD1 covers 10 bases. This TCR was recovered from a woman younger than 30 in good health. CDR3: CATGQGGMNEQFF. Here the CDR3 DNA reads TGTGCCACCGGACAGGGGGGAATGAATGAGCAGTTCTTC.